These T cell receptor beta chains were read from a single sample in a study of cytomegalovirus exposure and HLA in healthy donors. TCRdb keeps only in-frame clones here, not all; method: immunoSEQ multiplex PCR. Here the sample spans roughly 100,000 clones, about 77% being singletons. Source material: PBMCs. These receptors were obtained from a woman between 18 and 29 years old in good health and CMV-seropositive. CDR3s include the opening cysteine and the closing phenylalanine or tryptophan. The D gene is left open where the match is weak. Only part of the rows carry a size: once, few, many, or a class if the clone is expanded.

V: TRBV5-1
D: NA
J: TRBJ2-3
size: once
CDR3: CASSSSISGSTDTQYF
DNA: TGCGCCAGCAGCTCCTCGATTAGCGGTAGCACAGATACGCAGTATTTT

V: TRBV9
D: TRBD2
J: TRBJ2-3
size: NA
CDR3: CASSAGTSGADTQYF
DNA: TGTGCCAGCAGCGCCGGGACTAGCGGGGCAGATACGCAGTATTTT

V: TRBV5-1
D: NA
J: TRBJ1-6
size: NA
CDR3: CASTFGGSFLNSPLHF
DNA: TGCGCCAGCACCTTCGGGGGGTCGTTCCTTAATTCACCCCTCCACTTT

V: TRBV7-9
D: NA
J: TRBJ2-3
size: NA
CDR3: CASSPPGISTDTQYF
DNA: TGTGCCAGCAGCCCCCCGGGGATAAGCACAGATACGCAGTATTTT

V: TRBV10-2
D: NA
J: TRBJ2-4
size: NA
CDR3: CASSEAGSAKNIQYF
DNA: TGCGCCAGCAGTGAGGCAGGTTCGGCCAAAAACATTCAGTACTTC

V: TRBV6-5
D: TRBD1
J: TRBJ1-6
size: NA
CDR3: CAIPGGAYNSPLHF
DNA: TGTGCCATCCCAGGGGGTGCTTATAATTCACCCCTCCACTTT

V: TRBV5-1
D: NA
J: TRBJ2-2
size: NA
CDR3: CASSWPTRNTGELFF
DNA: TGCGCCAGCAGCTGGCCGACTAGGAACACCGGGGAGCTGTTTTTT

V: TRBV6-1
D: NA
J: TRBJ1-1
size: NA
CDR3: CASSEYPNTEAFF
DNA: TGTGCCAGCAGTGAATATCCGAACACTGAAGCTTTCTTT

V: TRBV27
D: NA
J: TRBJ1-5
size: once
CDR3: CASTRGGGQPQNF
DNA: TGTGCCAGCACCCGTGGGGGGGGTCAGCCCCAGAATTTT

V: TRBV30
D: TRBD2
J: TRBJ2-1
size: NA
CDR3: CAWSVGSSGNYNEQFF
DNA: TGTGCCTGGAGTGTAGGGTCTAGCGGGAACTACAATGAGCAGTTCTTC

V: TRBV6-1
D: NA
J: TRBJ1-1
size: NA
CDR3: CASSGPIGAFAEAFF
DNA: TGTGCCAGCAGTGGGCCCATTGGGGCGTTCGCTGAAGCTTTCTTT

V: TRBV7-9
D: TRBD1
J: TRBJ2-3
size: few
CDR3: CASSSQWTGATDTQYF
DNA: TGTGCCAGCAGCTCCCAGTGGACAGGGGCAACGGATACGCAGTATTTT

V: TRBV18
D: NA
J: TRBJ2-7
size: NA
CDR3: CASSSLQGYEQYF
DNA: TGTGCCAGCTCATCCCTCCAGGGGTACGAGCAGTACTTC

V: TRBV4-3
D: TRBD1
J: TRBJ1-4
size: NA
CDR3: CASSQDRGANEKLFF
DNA: TGCGCCAGCAGCCAAGACAGGGGGGCTAATGAAAAACTGTTTTTT

V: TRBV13
D: TRBD2
J: TRBJ2-3
size: few
CDR3: CASSFRGADTQYF
DNA: TGTGCCAGCAGCTTTCGGGGGGCAGATACGCAGTATTTT

V: TRBV7-7
D: NA
J: TRBJ1-2
size: NA
CDR3: CASSLALFNGYTF
DNA: TGTGCCAGCAGCTTAGCGCTATTCAATGGCTACACCTTC

V: TRBV5-1
D: TRBD1
J: TRBJ1-1
size: NA
CDR3: CASSLYRGILNTEAFF
DNA: TGCGCCAGCAGCTTATACAGGGGGATTTTGAACACTGAAGCTTTCTTT

V: TRBV18
D: NA
J: TRBJ1-3
size: NA
CDR3: CASSPPAGSGNTIYF
DNA: TGTGCCAGCTCACCACCCGCAGGTTCTGGAAACACCATATATTTT

V: TRBV4-1
D: NA
J: TRBJ2-7
size: NA
CDR3: CASSQTGGGRYEQYF
DNA: TGCGCCAGCAGCCAAACGGGAGGGGGCAGGTACGAGCAGTACTTC

V: TRBV28
D: TRBD1
J: TRBJ2-3
size: NA
CDR3: CASSLIGTGAGTGTQYF
DNA: TGTGCCAGCAGTTTGATCGGTACGGGGGCAGGGACAGGGACGCAGTATTTT

V: TRBV2
D: NA
J: TRBJ2-7
size: few
CDR3: CASSGVGSSYEQYF
DNA: TGTGCCAGCAGTGGTGTGGGGAGCTCCTACGAGCAGTACTTC

V: TRBV6-5
D: TRBD2
J: TRBJ2-1
size: once
CDR3: CASSAGTSADEQFF
DNA: TGTGCCAGCAGTGCCGGGACTAGTGCCGATGAGCAGTTCTTC

V: TRBV29-1
D: TRBD1
J: TRBJ1-1
size: NA
CDR3: CSVRTGREAFF
DNA: TGCAGCGTACGGACAGGGCGGGAAGCTTTCTTT

V: TRBV7-9
D: NA
J: TRBJ1-4
size: NA
CDR3: CASSPQGREKLFF
DNA: TGTGCCAGCAGCCCCCAGGGTCGGGAAAAACTGTTTTTT

V: TRBV2
D: TRBD2
J: TRBJ2-7
size: NA
CDR3: CASSSPPGAGGYEQYF
DNA: TGTGCCAGCAGCTCACCCCCCGGAGCGGGGGGCTACGAGCAGTACTTC

V: TRBV11-1
D: TRBD2
J: TRBJ2-7
size: NA
CDR3: CASSSPGTRRQF
DNA: TGTGCCAGCAGCTCCCCCGGGACTAGAAGGCAGTTC

V: TRBV6-1
D: NA
J: TRBJ2-2
size: NA
CDR3: CASSGTRGGANTGELFF
DNA: TGTGCCAGCAGTGGGACTCGTGGCGGGGCTAACACCGGGGAGCTGTTTTTT

V: TRBV28
D: TRBD2
J: TRBJ2-3
size: few
CDR3: CASSSLAGGVDTQYF
DNA: TGTGCCAGCAGTTCACTAGCGGGAGGAGTAGATACGCAGTATTTT

V: TRBV11-1
D: TRBD2
J: TRBJ2-1
size: NA
CDR3: CASSSFGGGSNEQFF
DNA: TGTGCCAGCAGTTCCTTCGGGGGGGGTTCAAATGAGCAGTTCTTC

V: TRBV5-8
D: TRBD1
J: TRBJ1-2
size: NA
CDR3: CASSLEEGTGGPLYGYTF
DNA: TGTGCCAGCAGCTTGGAAGAAGGGACAGGGGGCCCCCTCTATGGCTACACCTTC

V: TRBV11-2
D: TRBD2
J: TRBJ2-2
size: NA
CDR3: CASSLGGLAGFSTGELFF
DNA: TGTGCCAGCAGCTTAGGAGGGCTAGCGGGTTTCAGCACCGGGGAGCTGTTTTTT

V: TRBV19
D: TRBD1
J: TRBJ1-5
size: NA
CDR3: CASLGLGTGPHQPQHF
DNA: TGTGCCAGTTTGGGGCTGGGGACAGGGCCGCATCAGCCCCAGCATTTT

V: TRBV7-9
D: NA
J: TRBJ1-4
size: NA
CDR3: CASSRQDGVNEKLFF
DNA: TGTGCCAGCAGCCGACAGGACGGAGTAAATGAAAAACTGTTTTTT

V: TRBV10-1
D: NA
J: TRBJ1-1
size: once
CDR3: CASAGGFNTEAFF
DNA: TGCGCCAGCGCCGGAGGATTTAACACTGAAGCTTTCTTT

V: TRBV6-5
D: NA
J: TRBJ1-5
size: NA
CDR3: CASSYEGGGSNQPQHF
DNA: TGTGCCAGCAGTTACGAGGGAGGGGGTAGCAATCAGCCCCAGCATTTT

V: TRBV5-5
D: NA
J: TRBJ2-7
size: NA
CDR3: CASRRQAPSSYEQYF
DNA: TGTGCCAGCAGACGACAGGCTCCAAGCTCCTACGAGCAGTACTTC

V: TRBV30
D: TRBD1
J: TRBJ1-5
size: NA
CDR3: CAWSLGQGFSNQPQHF
DNA: TGTGCCTGGAGTTTGGGACAGGGCTTTAGCAATCAGCCCCAGCATTTT

V: TRBV5-1
D: NA
J: TRBJ1-1
size: NA
CDR3: CASSFFMNTEAFF
DNA: TGCGCCAGCAGCTTTTTCATGAACACTGAAGCTTTCTTT

V: TRBV5-4
D: NA
J: TRBJ2-7
size: NA
CDR3: CASSQGVTYEQYF
DNA: TGTGCCAGCAGCCAGGGTGTCACCTACGAGCAGTACTTC

V: TRBV7-9
D: TRBD2
J: TRBJ2-1
size: NA
CDR3: CASSLLTGGGEQFF
DNA: TGTGCCAGCAGCTTATTGACGGGAGGGGGAGAGCAGTTCTTC

V: TRBV5-1
D: NA
J: TRBJ1-1
size: NA
CDR3: CASSLGSGEAFF
DNA: TGCGCCAGCAGCTTGGGGTCAGGTGAAGCTTTCTTT

V: TRBV18
D: TRBD1
J: TRBJ1-5
size: NA
CDR3: CASSPDRASQPQHF
DNA: TGTGCCAGCTCACCGGACAGGGCCTCTCAGCCCCAGCATTTT

V: TRBV27
D: NA
J: TRBJ1-3
size: NA
CDR3: CASSPAPRGNTIYF
DNA: TGTGCCAGCAGTCCGGCCCCTAGAGGAAACACCATATATTTT

V: TRBV5-3
D: TRBD1
J: TRBJ2-7
size: NA
CDR3: CARSPIGTGGSLSYEQYF
DNA: TGTGCCAGAAGCCCCATCGGGACAGGGGGCTCCCTATCCTACGAGCAGTACTTC

V: TRBV6-5
D: TRBD1
J: TRBJ1-1
size: NA
CDR3: CASSWDRANLNTEAFF
DNA: TGTGCCAGCAGTTGGGACAGGGCGAATTTGAACACTGAAGCTTTCTTT

V: TRBV4-1
D: NA
J: TRBJ2-7
size: NA
CDR3: CASSQWEPMKQYF
DNA: TGCGCCAGCAGCCAGTGGGAGCCTATGAAGCAGTACTTC

V: TRBV2
D: TRBD2
J: TRBJ2-1
size: NA
CDR3: CASSEVGTLGLARNEQFF
DNA: TGTGCCAGCAGTGAAGTGGGCACCCTGGGACTAGCGAGGAATGAGCAGTTCTTC

V: TRBV6-4
D: TRBD2
J: TRBJ2-3
size: NA
CDR3: CASSDTPVPASGGDRTDTQYF
DNA: TGTGCCAGCAGTGACACGCCTGTCCCCGCTAGCGGGGGGGACAGAACAGATACGCAGTATTTT

V: TRBV27
D: TRBD1
J: TRBJ1-2
size: NA
CDR3: CASSLSTGGWYGYTF
DNA: TGTGCCAGCAGTTTATCAACAGGGGGCTGGTATGGCTACACCTTC

V: TRBV5-6
D: NA
J: TRBJ2-1
size: NA
CDR3: CASSFGGRDEQFF
DNA: TGTGCCAGCAGCTTCGGGGGTCGGGATGAGCAGTTCTTC

V: TRBV2
D: NA
J: TRBJ1-4
size: NA
CDR3: CASKVSGSNEKLFF
DNA: TGTGCCAGCAAGGTCTCCGGGAGTAATGAAAAACTGTTTTTT

V: TRBV27
D: TRBD1
J: TRBJ1-1
size: NA
CDR3: CASSLFVGQGTEAFF
DNA: TGTGCCAGCAGTTTGTTCGTTGGACAGGGAACTGAAGCTTTCTTT

V: TRBV28
D: NA
J: TRBJ2-7
size: few
CDR3: CASSYVSYEQYF
DNA: TGTGCCAGCAGCTATGTGTCCTACGAGCAGTACTTC

V: TRBV2
D: TRBD1
J: TRBJ2-2
size: NA
CDR3: CASSPGTGQVRAGELFF
DNA: TGTGCCAGCAGTCCCGGGACAGGGCAGGTACGGGCCGGGGAGCTGTTTTTT

V: TRBV7-7
D: TRBD1
J: TRBJ2-1
size: NA
CDR3: CASSPQQGANEQFF
DNA: TGTGCCAGCAGCCCCCAACAGGGGGCCAATGAGCAGTTCTTC

V: TRBV2
D: TRBD1
J: TRBJ2-2
size: NA
CDR3: CASSAQGIGTGELFF
DNA: TGTGCCAGCAGTGCACAGGGGATTGGGACCGGGGAGCTGTTTTTT

V: TRBV7-3
D: NA
J: TRBJ2-1
size: NA
CDR3: CASSLRPRDGAYNEQFF
DNA: TGTGCCAGCAGCTTAAGACCGCGGGACGGAGCCTACAATGAGCAGTTCTTC

V: TRBV19
D: NA
J: TRBJ1-1
size: NA
CDR3: CASGGRKNTEAFF
DNA: TGTGCCAGCGGGGGACGGAAGAACACTGAAGCTTTCTTT

V: TRBV2
D: NA
J: TRBJ1-1
size: NA
CDR3: CASRGSRRGKTEAFF
DNA: TGTGCCAGCAGGGGATCACGAAGGGGAAAGACTGAAGCCTTCTTT

V: TRBV28
D: TRBD2
J: TRBJ2-1
size: NA
CDR3: CASRIAGVYNEQFF
DNA: TGTGCCAGCAGAATAGCGGGAGTCTACAATGAGCAGTTCTTC